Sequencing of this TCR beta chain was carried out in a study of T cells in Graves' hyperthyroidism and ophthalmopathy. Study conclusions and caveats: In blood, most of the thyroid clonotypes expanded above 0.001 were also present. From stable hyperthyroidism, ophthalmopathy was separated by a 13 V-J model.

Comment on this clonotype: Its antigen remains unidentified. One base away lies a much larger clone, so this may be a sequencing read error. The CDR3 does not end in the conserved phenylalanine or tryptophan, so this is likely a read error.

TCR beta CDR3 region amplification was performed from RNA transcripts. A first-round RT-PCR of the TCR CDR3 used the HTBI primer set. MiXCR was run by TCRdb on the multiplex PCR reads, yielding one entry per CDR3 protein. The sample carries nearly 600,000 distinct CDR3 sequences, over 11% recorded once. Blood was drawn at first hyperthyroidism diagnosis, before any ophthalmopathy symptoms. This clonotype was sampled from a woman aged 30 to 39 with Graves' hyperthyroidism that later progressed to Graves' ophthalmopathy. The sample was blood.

The CDR3 sequence: CASRGQGLSNYGYTS. The CDR3 region has the DNA TGTGCCAGCAGGGGTCAAGGACTTTCTAACTATGGCTACACCTCC. The chain links TRBV11-3 to TRBJ1-2, with unresolved D. Germline V gene lookup returns CDR1 SGHNT and CDR2 YENEEA. V lost 6 bases and J lost 0, with 14 bases in between. This CDR3 region has 15 residues.